This passage covers 26 T cell receptor beta chains from one sample sequenced in a study of shared clonotypes between healthy human individuals. Assay: immunoSEQ multiplex PCR; the TCRdb copy retains only in-frame clones and omits some. The table lists some 690,000 clones, about 90% of them singletons. The specimen sequenced was memory CD8+ T cells from PBMCs. Sample subset: CD45RO+ cells pooled with CCR7-negative TemRA cells. Receptors were obtained from a man between 18 and 29 years old in good health. Some clones in this sample may be carry-over from other donors' samples.

V usage is TRBV11-2 and J usage is TRBJ2-7; D is possibly TRBD2 (6 bases). The CDR3 covers 16 residues. The germline V gene encodes CDR1 SGHAT and CDR2 FQNNGV. Trimming pared 0 bases from V and 3 bases from J, leaving 15 bases between. In DNA form, the CDR3 reads TGTGCCAGCAGCTTAGAGGCTCCGGGACTTCGCTACGAGCAGTACTTC. This gives the protein CASSLEAPGLRYEQYF.

This chain uses TRBV11-3 with TRBJ2-1, with a weak D call TRBD2 (6 bases). The germline V gene has CDR1 SGHNT and CDR2 YENEEA. V shed 5 bases and J shed 0 bases, with 11 bases lying between them. There are 15 residues in the CDR3. The DNA of the CDR3 is TGTGCCAGCAGCCCCCGGGAGAGCTCCTACAATGAGCAGTTCTTC. Translating it yields CASSPRESSYNEQFF.

The chain carries TRBV4-3 and TRBJ2-2, with a weak D call TRBD1 (6 bases). This CDR3 region has 16 residues. V was trimmed by 0 bases and J by 6 bases, leaving 14 bases between them. Germline-derived CDR1 and CDR2 are LGHNA and YSLEER. CDR3 in amino acids: CASSQDLGAEAGELFF. DNA for the CDR3: TGCGCCAGCAGCCAAGACCTGGGGGCTGAGGCCGGGGAGCTGTTTTTT.

This sequence joins TRBV27 and TRBJ2-7, with 7 bases that match TRBD1. Per the germline V gene, CDR1 is MNHEY and CDR2 is SMNVEV (reference sequence). Trimming cost V 5 bases and J 2 bases; bases outside gene matches: 9. The length of the CDR3 is 15 residues. The CDR3 sequence is CASSPRTGTPYEQYF. DNA for the CDR3: TGTGCCAGCAGTCCACGGACAGGTACCCCCTACGAGCAGTACTTC.

The V call is TRBV27, the J call TRBJ2-7; 9 bases map to TRBD2. Trimming removed 5 bases from V and 2 bases from J; junction bases left unmatched: 13. The CDR3 has 17 residues. In germline, CDR1 is MNHEY, CDR2 SMNVEV (reference sequence). The CDR3: CASSTGPASGIPYEQYF. CDR3 DNA: TGTGCCAGCAGTACGGGGCCGGCTAGCGGGATACCCTACGAGCAGTACTTC.

This sequence joins TRBV2 and TRBJ2-1; D gene ambiguous. This CDR3 is 14 amino acids long. Trimming took off 10 bases at V and 10 bases at J, with 23 bases between the two ends. CDR1 is SNHLY, CDR2 FYNNEI, per germline. This chain's CDR3 is CATEWVGPGGEQFF. The CDR3 DNA sequence: TGTGCCACAGAATGGGTTGGACCCGGCGGAGAGCAGTTCTTC.

The chain has TRBV4-2 and TRBJ2-4; the D is unclear. The CDR3 length is 14 residues. The V and J ends lost 4 bases and 9 bases respectively, with 16 bases between them. CDR1 and CDR2 (germline): LGHNA, YNFKEQ. CDR3 protein: CASSLLPHQAIQYF. CDR3 nucleotide sequence: TGTGCCAGCAGCCTCCTACCCCATCAGGCCATTCAGTACTTC.

The chain joins TRBV11-2 to TRBJ1-2; D is possibly TRBD1 (5 bases). The CDR3 has 13 residues. V was cut by 1 base and J by 8 bases, with 11 bases left in between. CDR1 and CDR2 (germline): SGHAT, FQNNGV. CDR3 coding DNA: TGTGCCAGCAGCTTAGGGAGGGGCGACGGCTACACCTTC. Translation gives CASSLGRGDGYTF. Variable domain in full (rest from reference TRBV11-2 and TRBJ1-2): EAGVAQSPRYKIIEKRQSVAFWCNPISGHATLYWYQQILGQGPKLLIQFQNNGVVDDSQLPKDRFSAERLKGVDSTLKIQPAKLEDSAVYLCASSLGRGDGYTFGSGTRLTVV.

CDR3 loop: CASSLSPPLAASSTDTQYF. CDR3 nucleotide sequence: TGTGCCAGCAGTTTATCCCCCCCTCTAGCGGCATCTAGCACAGATACGCAGTATTTT. V gene TRBV27 combines with J gene TRBJ2-3, with 7 bases lining up with TRBD2. Germline-derived CDR1 and CDR2 are MNHEY and SMNVEV (reference sequence). V shed 0 bases, J shed 0 bases, and the junction held 12 bases outside the gene matches. The CDR3 extends over 19 amino acids.

The V and J genes are TRBV5-3 and TRBJ2-5, with D possibly called TRBD1 or TRBD2 (6 bases each). TRBV5-3 is reported as an ORF; its role is uncertain. The V end lost 0 bases, the J end lost 5 bases, and 20 bases lay between the germline ends. The CDR3 runs 17 residues. The CDR3 nucleotides are TGTGCCAGAAGCTTGGGGACTACAGGGAATTTAGGTGAGACCCAGTACTTC. Its translation is CARSLGTTGNLGETQYF.

A remark on this clone: Given a far larger clone just one base away, this is likely a sequencing read error. The chain uses TRBV4-3 and TRBJ2-6; 7 bases align to TRBD1. The CDR3 totals 17 residues. Germline loops: CDR1 LGHNA, CDR2 YSLEER. Here the CDR3 reads CAGSQAPGGDGANVLTF. For the CDR3, the DNA is TGCGCCGGCAGCCAAGCCCCAGGGGGAGATGGGGCCAACGTCCTGACTTTC.

The rearrangement uses TRBV15 and TRBJ2-1, with 7 bases that match TRBD2. With V trimmed by 1 base and J by 10 bases, 13 bases remained unmatched. Germline V gives CDR1 LNHNV, CDR2 YYDKDF (reference sequence). This CDR3 region has 16 residues. CDR3 region: CATSRGYSGSFGEQFF. In DNA form, the CDR3 reads TGTGCCACCAGCAGAGGGTATAGCGGGTCCTTTGGGGAGCAGTTCTTC. Variable domain in full (rest from reference TRBV15 and TRBJ2-1): DAMVIQNPRYQVTQFGKPVTLSCSQTLNHNVMYWYQQKSSQAPKLLFHYYDKDFNNEADTPDNFQSRRPNTSFCFLDIRSPGLGDTAMYLCATSRGYSGSFGEQFFGPGTRLTVL.

The chain links TRBV29-1 to TRBJ2-7; 9 bases are a match to TRBD1. V dropped 6 bases and J dropped 5; count of bases not matched to a gene: 5. CDR3 length equals 12 residues. The germline V gene has CDR1 SQVTM and CDR2 ANQGSEA. CDR3 coding DNA: TGCAGCGTGGGGACAGGGTGGCACGAGCAGTACTTC. Its translation: CSVGTGWHEQYF.

The V gene is TRBV11-2, the J gene TRBJ2-7, with 10 bases that match TRBD2. This CDR3 has 15 residues. J was trimmed by 6 bases and V by 4 bases; bases with no gene match: 9. CDR1 is SGHAT, CDR2 FQNNGV, per germline. This chain's CDR3 is CASSSLSGRASEQYF. The CDR3 DNA reads TGTGCCAGCAGCTCCCTGAGCGGGAGGGCTAGCGAGCAGTACTTC.

The V and J genes are TRBV9 and TRBJ2-7, with TRBD2 matching 7 bases. Unmatched junction bases numbered 12, after V lost 1 base and J lost 2 bases. Per the germline V gene, CDR1 is SGDLS and CDR2 is YYNGEE. This CDR3 has 17 amino acids. The CDR3 DNA is TGTGCCAGCAGCGTAAGGGAAGGGACTATTGCCCCCTACGAGCAGTACTTC. This gives the protein CASSVREGTIAPYEQYF.

This chain connects TRBV29-1 to TRBJ2-7; D is unresolved. The V and J ends lost 6 bases and 2 bases respectively, with 11 bases between them. The CDR3 is 12 residues long. The germline gives CDR1 SQVTM, CDR2 ANQGSEA. The CDR3, as DNA: TGCAGCGTCAAGAAAGGCCCCTACGAGCAGTACTTC. Encoded protein: CSVKKGPYEQYF.

The chain recombines TRBV27 with TRBJ2-7; the D is unclear. This CDR3 is built from 14 residues. The V and J ends lost 2 bases and 5 bases respectively, with 13 bases between them. Germline values: CDR1 MNHEY, CDR2 SMNVEV (reference sequence). CDR3 sequence reads: CASSLIGGYDEQYF. The CDR3, as DNA: TGTGCCAGCAGTTTAATTGGTGGGTACGACGAGCAGTACTTC.

This sequence joins TRBV28 and TRBJ2-7; the match to TRBD1 covers 8 bases. Germline V gene data show CDR1 as MDHEN and CDR2 as SYDVKM. Trimming took 4 bases from V and 5 from J; bases not matched to a gene: 7. The CDR3 is made up of 14 amino acids. DNA of the CDR3: TGTGCCAGCAGTTCGGGACAGGAGCCCGACGAGCAGTACTTC. It translates to CASSSGQEPDEQYF.

The genes are TRBV25-1 and TRBJ2-1; 7 bases line up with TRBD2. J lost 6 bases, V lost 6 bases, and 8 bases had no gene match. The CDR3 has 14 amino acids. In germline, CDR1 is MGHDK, CDR2 SYGVNS. CDR3 in DNA: TGTGCCAGCAGCACATTTGGGACTATCAATGAGCAGTTCTTC. It codes for CASSTFGTINEQFF.

This rearrangement joins TRBV19 to TRBJ1-1, with 7 nucleotides matching TRBD1. The ends lost 6 bases at V and 3 bases at J; junction bases unmatched: 7. From germline, CDR1 is LNHDA and CDR2 SQIVND (reference sequence). The CDR3 extends over 14 amino acids. This CDR3 is CASSLTGWDTEAFF. The DNA for the CDR3 is TGTGCCAGTAGCCTGACAGGGTGGGACACTGAAGCTTTCTTT.

V gene TRBV27 combines with J gene TRBJ2-1; 7 bases are a match to TRBD2. CDR3 length: 17 amino acids. CDR1 MNHEY and CDR2 SMNVEV come from the germline V gene (reference sequence). J gave up 1 base and V 5 bases, and 11 bases lay outside the gene matches. The CDR3 region has the DNA TGTGCCAGCAGTCCAATAAGCGGGATGGGGTCCTACAATGAGCAGTTCTTC. Residues: CASSPISGMGSYNEQFF.

The V call is TRBV28, the J call TRBJ2-1, with 8 bases lining up with TRBD1. The CDR3 spans 15 residues. V lost 10 bases, J lost 4 bases, and 12 bases stayed unmatched. Germline V gene lookup returns CDR1 MDHEN and CDR2 SYDVKM. CDR3 sequence (DNA): TGTGCCATTACTATGGGGGGACAGGTATACAATGAGCAGTTCTTC. Its protein is CAITMGGQVYNEQFF.

This chain uses TRBV11-2 with TRBJ2-7; 8 bases line up with TRBD2. This CDR3 contains 14 residues. From germline, CDR1 is SGHAT and CDR2 FQNNGV. Trimming cost V 5 bases and J 4 bases; bases outside gene matches: 7. The CDR3, as DNA: TGTGCCAGCAGCACCGGGGGGGACGGGTACGAGCAGTACTTC. It translates to CASSTGGDGYEQYF.

J is TRBJ2-6 and V is TRBV19; D is undetermined. Germline-derived CDR1 and CDR2 are LNHDA and SQIVND (reference sequence). V was trimmed by 3 bases and J by 0 bases, leaving 12 bases between them. The CDR3 consists of 17 residues. The DNA of the CDR3 is TGTGCCAGTAGTATCGCAGGCCAGAGCTCTGGGGCCAACGTCCTGACTTTC. Its translation: CASSIAGQSSGANVLTF.

This rearrangement joins TRBV6-5 to TRBJ2-5; the D is unclear. Trimming took off 7 bases at V and 5 bases at J, with 17 bases between the two ends. Germline V gene sequence: CDR1 MNHEY, CDR2 SVGAGI. The CDR3 extends over 14 amino acids. CDR3 sequence (DNA): TGTGCCAGCACAAAAAGGGTAGAATGGGAGACCCAGTACTTC. Its translation: CASTKRVEWETQYF.

To note about this clone: This sample includes further DNA sequences coding for the same CDR3. V is TRBV9 and J is TRBJ2-3; D is uncertain. V lost 2 bases and J lost 3, with 4 bases in between. The length of the CDR3 is 12 residues. The germline CDR1 and CDR2 sequences are SGDLS and YYNGEE. The CDR3 DNA reads as TGTGCCAGCAGCGTTATTACAGATACGCAGTATTTT. The encoded protein is CASSVITDTQYF.